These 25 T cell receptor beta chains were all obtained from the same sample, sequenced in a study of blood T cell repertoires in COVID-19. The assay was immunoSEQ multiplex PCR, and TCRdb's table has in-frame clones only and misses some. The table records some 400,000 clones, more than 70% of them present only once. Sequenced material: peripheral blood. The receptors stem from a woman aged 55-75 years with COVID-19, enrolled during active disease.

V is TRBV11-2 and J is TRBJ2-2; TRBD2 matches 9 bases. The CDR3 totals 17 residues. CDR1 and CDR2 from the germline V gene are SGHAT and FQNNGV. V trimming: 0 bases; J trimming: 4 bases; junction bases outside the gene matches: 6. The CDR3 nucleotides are TGTGCCAGCAGCTTAGAGCGGGGGGGCCTGAGCACCGGGGAGCTGTTTTTT. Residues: CASSLERGGLSTGELFF. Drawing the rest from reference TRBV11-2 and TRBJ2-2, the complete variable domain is EAGVAQSPRYKIIEKRQSVAFWCNPISGHATLYWYQQILGQGPKLLIQFQNNGVVDDSQLPKDRFSAERLKGVDSTLKIQPAKLEDSAVYLCASSLERGGLSTGELFFGEGSRLTVL.

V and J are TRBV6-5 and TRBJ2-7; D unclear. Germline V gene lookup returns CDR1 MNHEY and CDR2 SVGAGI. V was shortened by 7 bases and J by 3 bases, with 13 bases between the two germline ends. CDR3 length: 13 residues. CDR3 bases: TGTGCCAGCACCGATCCGGGTGTCTACGAGCAGTACTTC. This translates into CASTDPGVYEQYF.

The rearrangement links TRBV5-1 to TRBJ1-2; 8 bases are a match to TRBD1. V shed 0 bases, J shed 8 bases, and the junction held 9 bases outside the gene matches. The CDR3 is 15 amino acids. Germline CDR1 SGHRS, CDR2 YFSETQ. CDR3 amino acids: CASSLVLAGGRGYTF. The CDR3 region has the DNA TGCGCCAGCAGCTTGGTGTTGGCAGGGGGCCGGGGCTACACCTTC.

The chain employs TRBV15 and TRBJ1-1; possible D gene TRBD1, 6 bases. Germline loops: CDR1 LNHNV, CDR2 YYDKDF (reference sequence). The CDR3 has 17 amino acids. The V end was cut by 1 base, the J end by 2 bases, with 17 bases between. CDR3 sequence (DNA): TGTGCCACCAGCAGAGGTGGGGGTGGGACATTTAACACTGAAGCTTTCTTT. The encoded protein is CATSRGGGGTFNTEAFF.

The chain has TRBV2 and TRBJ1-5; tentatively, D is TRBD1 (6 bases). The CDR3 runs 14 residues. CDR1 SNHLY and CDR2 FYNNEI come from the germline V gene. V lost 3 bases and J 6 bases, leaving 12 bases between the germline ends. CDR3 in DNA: TGTGCCAGCAGTGAGGAGCAGGGGTTTCAGCCCCAGCATTTT. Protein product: CASSEEQGFQPQHF.

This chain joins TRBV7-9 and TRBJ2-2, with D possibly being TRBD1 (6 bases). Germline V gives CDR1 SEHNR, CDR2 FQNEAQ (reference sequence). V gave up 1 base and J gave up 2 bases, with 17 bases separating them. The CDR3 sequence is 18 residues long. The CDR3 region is CASSLGPGAEYNTGELFF. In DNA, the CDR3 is TGTGCCAGCAGCTTAGGTCCAGGGGCGGAATATAACACCGGGGAGCTGTTTTTT. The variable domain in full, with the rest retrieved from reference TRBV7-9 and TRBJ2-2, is DTGVSQNPRHKITKRGQNVTFRCDPISEHNRLYWYRQTLGQGPEFLTYFQNEAQLEKSRLLSDRFSAERPKGSFSTLEIQRTEQGDSAMYLCASSLGPGAEYNTGELFFGEGSRLTVL.

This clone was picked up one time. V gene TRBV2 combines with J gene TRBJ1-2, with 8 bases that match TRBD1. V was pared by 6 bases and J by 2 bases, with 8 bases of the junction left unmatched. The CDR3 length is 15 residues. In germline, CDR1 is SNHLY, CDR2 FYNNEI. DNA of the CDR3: TGTGCCAGCAGCCAGCAGGGACAGGTCAACTATGGCTACACCTTC. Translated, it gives CASSQQGQVNYGYTF.

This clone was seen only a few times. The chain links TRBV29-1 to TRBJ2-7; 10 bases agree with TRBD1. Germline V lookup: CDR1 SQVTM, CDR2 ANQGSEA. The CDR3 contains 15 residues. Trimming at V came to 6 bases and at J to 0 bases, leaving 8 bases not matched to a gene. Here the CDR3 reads CSVASGTGVSYEQYF. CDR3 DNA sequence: TGCAGCGTCGCGTCCGGGACAGGGGTCTCCTACGAGCAGTACTTC.

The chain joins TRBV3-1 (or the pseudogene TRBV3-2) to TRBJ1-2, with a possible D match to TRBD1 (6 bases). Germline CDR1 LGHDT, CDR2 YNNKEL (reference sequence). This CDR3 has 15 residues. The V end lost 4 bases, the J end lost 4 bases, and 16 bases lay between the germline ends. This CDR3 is CASSPYRTESYGYTF. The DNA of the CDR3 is TGTGCCAGCAGCCCCTATAGGACAGAGTCCTATGGCTACACCTTC.

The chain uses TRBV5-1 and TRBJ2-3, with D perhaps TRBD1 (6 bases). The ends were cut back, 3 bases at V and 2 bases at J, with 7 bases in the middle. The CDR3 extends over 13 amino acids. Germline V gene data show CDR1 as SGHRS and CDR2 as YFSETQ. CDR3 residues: CASSYRVTDTQYF. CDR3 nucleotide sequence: TGCGCCAGCAGCTACAGGGTCACAGATACGCAGTATTTT.

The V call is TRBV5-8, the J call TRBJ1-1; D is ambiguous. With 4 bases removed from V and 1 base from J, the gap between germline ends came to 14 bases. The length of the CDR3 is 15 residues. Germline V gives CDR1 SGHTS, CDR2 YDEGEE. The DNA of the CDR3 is TGTGCCAGCAGCGCGGGTCTTCGAGGGAACACTGAAGCTTTCTTT. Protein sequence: CASSAGLRGNTEAFF.

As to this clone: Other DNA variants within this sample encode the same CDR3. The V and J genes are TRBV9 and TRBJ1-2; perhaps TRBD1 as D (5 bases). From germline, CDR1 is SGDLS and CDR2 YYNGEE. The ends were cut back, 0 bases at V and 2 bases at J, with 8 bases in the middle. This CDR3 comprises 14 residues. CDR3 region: CASSVESGNYGYTF. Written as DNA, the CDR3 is TGTGCCAGCAGCGTAGAATCAGGGAACTATGGCTACACCTTC. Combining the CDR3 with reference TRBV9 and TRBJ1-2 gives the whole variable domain DSGVTQTPKHLITATGQRVTLRCSPRSGDLSVYWYQQSLDQGLQFLIQYYNGEERAKGNILERFSAQQFPDLHSELNLSSLELGDSALYFCASSVESGNYGYTFGSGTRLTVV.

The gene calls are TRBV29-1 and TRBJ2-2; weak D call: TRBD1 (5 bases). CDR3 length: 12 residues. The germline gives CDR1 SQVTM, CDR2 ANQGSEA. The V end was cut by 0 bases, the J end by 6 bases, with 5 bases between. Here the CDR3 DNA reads TGCAGCGTTGAAGAGGGGCCCGGGGAGCTGTTTTTT. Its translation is CSVEEGPGELFF.

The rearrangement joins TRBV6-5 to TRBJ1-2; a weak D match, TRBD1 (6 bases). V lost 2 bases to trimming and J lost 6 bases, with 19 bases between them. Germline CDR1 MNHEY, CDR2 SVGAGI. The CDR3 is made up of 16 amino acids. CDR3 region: CASSYDTGKSTHGYTF. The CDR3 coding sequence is TGTGCCAGCAGTTACGATACAGGGAAAAGTACCCATGGCTACACCTTC.

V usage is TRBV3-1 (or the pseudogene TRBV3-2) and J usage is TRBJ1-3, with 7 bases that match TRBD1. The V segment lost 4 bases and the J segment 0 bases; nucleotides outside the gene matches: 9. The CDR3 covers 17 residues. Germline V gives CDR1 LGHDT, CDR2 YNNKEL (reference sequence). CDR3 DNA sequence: TGTGCCAGCAGCCGACACGACAGGGCTGCCTCTGGAAACACCATATATTTT. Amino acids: CASSRHDRAASGNTIYF.

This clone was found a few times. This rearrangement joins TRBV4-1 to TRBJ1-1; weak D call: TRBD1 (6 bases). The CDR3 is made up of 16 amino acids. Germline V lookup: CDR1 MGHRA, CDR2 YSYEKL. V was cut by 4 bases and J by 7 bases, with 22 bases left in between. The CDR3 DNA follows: TGCGCCAGCAGCCCGGGGGGCCAGGCCCAAAAAGATGAAGCTTTCTTT. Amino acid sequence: CASSPGGQAQKDEAFF.

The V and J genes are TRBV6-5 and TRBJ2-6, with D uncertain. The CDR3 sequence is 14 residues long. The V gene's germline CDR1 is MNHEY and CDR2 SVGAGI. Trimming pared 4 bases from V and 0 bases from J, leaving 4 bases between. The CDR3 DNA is TGTGCCAGCAGTTCGAGCTCTGGGGCCAACGTCCTGACTTTC. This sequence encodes CASSSSSGANVLTF.

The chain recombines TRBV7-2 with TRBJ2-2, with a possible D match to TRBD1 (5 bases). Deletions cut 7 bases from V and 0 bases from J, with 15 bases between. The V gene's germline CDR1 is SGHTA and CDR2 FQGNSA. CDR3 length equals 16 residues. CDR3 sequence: CASTGLGPSNTGELFF. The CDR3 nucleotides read TGTGCCAGCACCGGGTTGGGGCCATCGAACACCGGGGAGCTGTTTTTT.

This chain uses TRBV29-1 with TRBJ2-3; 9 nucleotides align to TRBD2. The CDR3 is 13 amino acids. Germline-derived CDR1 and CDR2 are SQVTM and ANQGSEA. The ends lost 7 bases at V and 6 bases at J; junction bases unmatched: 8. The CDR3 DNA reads TGCAGCGCTGGGACTAGCCGTTTGGATACGCAGTATTTT. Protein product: CSAGTSRLDTQYF.

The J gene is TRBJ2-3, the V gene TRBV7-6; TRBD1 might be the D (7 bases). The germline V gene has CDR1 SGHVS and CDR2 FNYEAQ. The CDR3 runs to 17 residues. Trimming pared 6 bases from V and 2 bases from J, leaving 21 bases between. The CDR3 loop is CASSQPEGGTVTDTQYF. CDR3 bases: TGTGCCAGCAGTCAACCGGAGGGCGGGACAGTCACAGATACGCAGTATTTT.

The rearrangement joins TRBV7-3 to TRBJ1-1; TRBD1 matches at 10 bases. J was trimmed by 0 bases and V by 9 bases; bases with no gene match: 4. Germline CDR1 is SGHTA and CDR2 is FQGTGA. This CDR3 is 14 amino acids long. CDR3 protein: CASRDRGMNTEAFF. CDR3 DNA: TGTGCCAGTCGGGACAGGGGAATGAACACTGAAGCTTTCTTT.

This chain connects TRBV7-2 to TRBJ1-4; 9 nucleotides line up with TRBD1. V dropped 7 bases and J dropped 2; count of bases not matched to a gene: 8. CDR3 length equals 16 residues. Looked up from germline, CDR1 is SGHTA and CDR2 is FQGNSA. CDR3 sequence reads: CASTGQGVGTNEKLFF. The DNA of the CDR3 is TGTGCCAGCACGGGACAGGGAGTCGGGACTAATGAAAAACTGTTTTTT.

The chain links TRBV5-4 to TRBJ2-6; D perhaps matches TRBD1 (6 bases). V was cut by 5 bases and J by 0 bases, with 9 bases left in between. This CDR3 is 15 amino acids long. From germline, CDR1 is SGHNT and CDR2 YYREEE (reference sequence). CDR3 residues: CASRPDSSGANVLTF. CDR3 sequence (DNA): TGTGCCAGCAGACCGGACAGCTCTGGGGCCAACGTCCTGACTTTC.

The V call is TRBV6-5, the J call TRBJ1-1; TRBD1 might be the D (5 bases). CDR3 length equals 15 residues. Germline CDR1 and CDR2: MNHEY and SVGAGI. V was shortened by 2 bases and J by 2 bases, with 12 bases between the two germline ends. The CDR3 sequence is CASSYAGISNTEAFF. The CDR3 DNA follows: TGTGCCAGCAGTTACGCAGGGATCTCTAACACTGAAGCTTTCTTT.

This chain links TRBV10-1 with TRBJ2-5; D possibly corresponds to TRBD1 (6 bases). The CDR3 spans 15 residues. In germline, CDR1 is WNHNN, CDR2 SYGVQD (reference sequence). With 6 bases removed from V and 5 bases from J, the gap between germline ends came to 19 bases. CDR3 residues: CASSHTGTGRETQYF. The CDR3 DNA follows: TGCGCCAGCAGCCATACAGGGACGGGTCGGGAGACCCAGTACTTC.